Included here is one T cell receptor (beta chain) sequence, with context. Its antigen target is currently unknown. Base qualities are not at hand, and no much larger clone is one base apart. TCR CDR3 regions were amplified from genomic DNA by multiplex PCR using the deep immunoSEQ assay. Extracted genomic DNA from each cell subset was spread evenly across all wells of several immunoSEQ 96-well plates, with each plate serving as a replicate. For sorted subsets, approximately 200 ng of genomic DNA, equivalent to roughly 30,000 T cell genomes, went into each replicate PCR. Purified libraries were quantified with a Qubit 3.0 fluorometer, sized on a Bioanalyzer 2100, and re-quantified with the KAPA Library Quantification kit. A separate single-read 150-cycle Illumina NextSeq 550 flow cell was used to sequence each immunoSEQ 96-well plate. Processing in the source paper ran as follows. Because the immunoSEQ output held only junctional sequences and lacked quality scores, the filtering could not match the filtering applied to full-length reads. Sequences were annotated with PyIR, a Python wrapper for IgBLAST v1.9, and V/J genes and CDR3 were assigned using IMGT germline references. Reads were filtered out if the reads had weak V/J assignments (E-value above 1e-6), no CDR3, stop codons, out-of-frame junctions, or ambiguous translated residues. V3J clonotypes were defined as sequences sharing an identical inferred V gene, J gene, and CDR3 amino acid sequence. Percentage overlap between repertoires was calculated by dividing the number of shared unique clonotypes by the size of the smaller repertoire. Three approaches were used to assess repertoire richness: RTK rarefaction, the Chao1 estimator, and Recon v2.1 estimates of unobserved clonotypes. Generation probabilities were computed with OLGA for all TCRbeta clonotypes obtained by the gDNA method from several donors. TCRdb mirrors the immuneACCESS table, restricted to in-frame sequences. Some clones are absent from its copies; in checked studies, under half trace to an unresolved V gene, and the reason for the others is unknown. D and trimming come from the DNA, and the V and J calls and clone size come from that table. The sample table contains about 2.1 million clones; only one count was recorded for roughly 91% of them. The ten top clones hold around 1.7% of the sample.

CD8 naive samples consisted of CD45RO-negative cells that were positively selected for CCR7, yielding a CD45RA+CCR7+ population without TemRA cells. Donors were healthy HIV-negative adults with no recently reported acute infections or vaccinations. All donors were Caucasian adults living in Nashville, Tennessee, USA. After blood collection by leukapheresis, PBMCs were isolated using Ficoll-Histopaque density gradient centrifugation and then cryopreserved in the vapor phase of liquid nitrogen. Analytical flow cytometry was used to check the purity and quantity of every magnetically sorted T cell population. From each sorted fraction, genomic DNA was isolated and quantified by UV absorbance on a Nanodrop 2000c. This sample is part of a study of shared clonotypes between healthy human individuals (TCRdb year 2020). Notes on the research overall: The cohort included a few men and two women between 18 and 49 years of age. For each donor, CD4 naive and CD4 memory were each run on three plates, CD8 naive on two plates, and CD8 memory on one plate. To estimate repertoire size and how much clonotypes are shared between individuals, the study performed deep sequencing of blood TCR repertoires from roughly five healthy adults. To increase sequencing depth and limit assay-specific biases, different laboratories used diverse techniques to prepare libraries and sequence TCR repertoires. Leukapheresis yielded between about 0.85 and 10 billion PBMCs per donor.

Via the germline V gene, CDR1 is SGHAT and CDR2 FQNNGV. The CDR3 starts with the cysteine, ends with the phenylalanine, and has 14 residues. The CDR3 DNA has 42 bases and is translated from base 1. V is trimmed back by 4 bases and J by 7 bases, and the junction contains 2 bases that no gene match accounts for. Study-wide findings and limitations: Sampling was restricted to blood, and TCR repertoires in tissues likely differ from the TCR repertoires found in blood. Naive subsets generally had larger estimated clonotype richness than memory subsets. Across four donors, approximately 5% of naive CD4, approximately 4% of naive CD8, approximately 2.5% of memory CD4, and approximately 0.4% of memory CD8 clonotypes were shared. Incomplete sequencing was indicated by rarefaction of sorted-subset datasets, despite the large sequencing depth. Clonotypes shared by all four sorted-subset donors showed higher generation probabilities than non-shared clonotypes. Pairwise subsampling indicated that sequencing depth was expected to affect the degree of clonotype sharing among donors. The small number of donors limited the genetic and exposure-history diversity represented.

The origin of this receptor is a man aged 18 to 30 in good health. Some clones in this sample may be carry-over from other donors' samples. The chain is made from TRBV11-2 and TRBJ2-1; TRBD2 matches 12 bases in the middle. Material for sequencing was naive CD8+ T cells from PBMCs. The sample's cell subset or site label, decoded: CD45RA+CCR7+. The nucleotide sequence reads TGTGCCAGCAGCTCCGGACTAGCGGGAAATGAGCAGTTCTTC. This sequence encodes CASSSGLAGNEQFF.